The present T cell receptor (beta chain) was sequenced within a study of blood T cell repertoires in COVID-19. In the study overall: Acute-phase and convalescent COVID-19 samples originated in the United States, Italy and Spain. PBMCs, B-cell-depleted T cells, or T cells were the source of the cDNA or gDNA that made up the material.

This clone came up a few times. Germline V CDR1 and CDR2: GTSNPN, SVGIG (reference sequence). The CDR3 is 13 residues long. V was cut by 0 bases and J by 5 bases, with 10 bases left in between. Authors' processing steps: Quantification of nucleated cells was approximated via reference gene primer amplification. Sequencing used immunoSEQ multiplex PCR; TCRdb keeps in-frame clones, though not all of them. V, J and clone size reflect that table, while D and trimming were determined from the DNA. Among more than 95,000 clones listed, roughly nine tenths were seen once. Sequenced material: peripheral blood. The rearrangement links TRBV30 to TRBJ1-1; unclear D gene. This TCR came from a human donor in a cohort sampled during active COVID-19. CDR3 DNA: TGTGCCTGGAGTGTAAAGGGAGGAACTGAAGCTTTCTTT. Its translation: CAWSVKGGTEAFF.